Listed below are T cell receptor beta chains from one sample, sequenced in a study of T cells in Graves' hyperthyroidism and ophthalmopathy. TCRdb called the multiplex PCR reads again in MiXCR, with one record for every CDR3 protein. The data hold hundreds of thousands of distinct CDR3 sequences, with approximately 18% observed a single time. Sequenced sample: blood. The receptors come from a woman aged 45-65 years with Graves' hyperthyroidism that later progressed to Graves' ophthalmopathy. Each CDR3 is given with its conserved first and last residue. The order of the fields is V gene, CDR3 length, J gene, CDR3 protein.

TRBV27	14	TRBJ2-1	CASSRSGGSDEQFF
TRBV7-2	14	TRBJ1-2	CASSFSQGSYGYTF
TRBV10-2	16	TRBJ2-1	CASSELGAGSYNEQFF
TRBV2	13	TRBJ1-6	CASTRRVNSPLHF
TRBV2	13	TRBJ2-7	CASSERPAYEQYF
TRBV18	17	TRBJ1-1	CASSETVGLAMNTEAFF
TRBV9	12	TRBJ2-7	CASSAQGYEQYF
TRBV9	14	TRBJ2-5	CASSTRGGLETQYF
TRBV6-1	14	TRBJ2-5	CASTRAGRGETQYF
TRBV12-3/TRBV12-4	14	TRBJ2-7	CASSTGQGRYEQYF
TRBV20-1	16	TRBJ2-2	CSARSLQGEHTGELFF
TRBV12-3/TRBV12-4	16	TRBJ1-3	CASSLQGPSSGNTIYF
TRBV6-1	14	TRBJ1-2	CASSEGAGWYGYTF
TRBV11-2	14	TRBJ2-1	CASSPSHQGNEQFF
TRBV5-1	16	TRBJ2-5	CASSLVARAGEETQYF
TRBV20-1	11	TRBJ2-7	CSALQSYEQYF
TRBV14	13	TRBJ1-2	CASSAQVNYGYTF